This T cell receptor beta chain was retrieved from a study of blood T cell repertoires in COVID-19. The overall study: The samples span acute and convalescent COVID-19 from the United States, Italy and Spain. T cells, B-cell-depleted T cells, or PBMCs provided the cDNA or gDNA that served as material.

Original methodology: Estimates of nucleated cell counts were drawn from the amplification of reference gene primers. Measured with immunoSEQ multiplex PCR; TCRdb has only the in-frame clones, and not every one. That table is the source of V, J and clone size, and D and trimming were worked out from the DNA. The sample carries about 250,000 clones, about 80% recorded once. The sequenced sample was peripheral blood. This sequence originates from a man older than 75 with acute or convalescent COVID-19.

The CDR3 DNA is TGTGCCAGCCGTAGGCAGGGGGCGACCGGGGAGCTGTTTTTT. Protein: CASRRQGATGELFF. The V gene is TRBV6-5, the J gene TRBJ2-2, with 8 bases that match TRBD1. Germline values: CDR1 MNHEY, CDR2 SVGAGI. The CDR3 loop spans 14 amino acids. The V and J ends lost 8 bases and 5 bases, in that order; junction bases with no gene match: 7.